This T cell receptor beta chain emerged from a study of blood T cell repertoires in COVID-19. Study as a whole: Acute and convalescent COVID-19 specimens originated in the United States, Italy and Spain. Sample material is recorded as cDNA or gDNA derived from T cells, B-cell-depleted T cells, or PBMCs.

In the source study's methods: The authors estimated nucleated cell counts from reference gene primer amplification. Method: immunoSEQ multiplex PCR; TCRdb's copy keeps in-frame clones and lacks some. V and J calls and clone size are as listed in that table; D and trimming were resolved from the DNA. The data contain tens of thousands of clones, under 95% of them singletons. Germline V lookup: CDR1 SGHRS, CDR2 YFSETQ. The CDR3 sequence is 16 residues long. V was clipped by 3 bases and J by 5 bases; unmatched bases: 5. V is TRBV5-1 and J is TRBJ2-1; TRBD2 matches 13 bases. The sequence came from a man in his 60s with acute or convalescent COVID-19. The sample consisted of peripheral blood. CDR3 DNA sequence: TGCGCCAGCAGCTCCCGGACTAGCGGGGGAAACAATGAGCAGTTCTTC. It encodes CASSSRTSGGNNEQFF.